These 19 T cell receptor beta chains were all obtained from the same sample, sequenced in a study of blood T cell repertoires in COVID-19. Method: immunoSEQ multiplex PCR; TCRdb's copy keeps in-frame clones and lacks some. The sample includes about 120,000 clones, 65% to 90% of them seen just once. Sequences were obtained from peripheral blood. The receptors stem from a man older than 75 with acute or convalescent COVID-19.

This chain joins TRBV19 and TRBJ2-5, with TRBD2 matching over 8 bases. The CDR3 has 14 amino acids. Germline V gene lookup returns CDR1 LNHDA and CDR2 SQIVND (reference sequence). The V segment lost 8 bases and the J segment 7 bases; nucleotides outside the gene matches: 12. CDR3 sequence (DNA): TGTGCCAGTTCCGGGACTAGAGGGTTTGGGACCCAGTACTTC. As protein: CASSGTRGFGTQYF. Filled out from reference TRBV19 and TRBJ2-5, the complete variable domain reads DGGITQSPKYLFRKEGQNVTLSCEQNLNHDAMYWYRQDPGQGLRLIYYSQIVNDFQKGDIAEGYSVSREKKESFPLTVTSAQKNPTAFYLCASSGTRGFGTQYFGPGTRLLVL.

The V gene is TRBV29-1, the J gene TRBJ1-1, with D unresolved. Per germline, CDR1 SQVTM and CDR2 ANQGSEA. Trimming removed 3 bases at V and 0 bases at J, with 14 bases between. The CDR3 extends over 15 amino acids. DNA for the CDR3: TGCAGCGTTGAGGAGGACGCAGCCATGAACACTGAAGCTTTCTTT. Residues: CSVEEDAAMNTEAFF.

J is TRBJ2-1 and V is TRBV21-1; the table's D call of TRBD2 was not tested on the DNA. TRBV21-1 is listed as a pseudogene. This CDR3 has 16 residues. In nucleotides, the CDR3 is TGTGCCAGCAGCAAAGATGGCGGGGCGTCCTACAATGAGCAGTTCTTC. Residues: CASSKDGGASYNEQFF.

The rearrangement links TRBV24-1 to TRBJ2-3, with D perhaps TRBD2 (6 bases). The CDR3 has 16 amino acids. V lost 3 bases, J lost 2 bases, and 14 bases lay in between. CDR1 KGHDR and CDR2 SFDVKD come from the germline V gene. The CDR3 loop reads CATSDGGKANTDTQYF. In DNA, the CDR3 is TGTGCCACCAGTGATGGCGGGAAGGCCAACACAGATACGCAGTATTTT.

CDR3: CASSLGLDNEQFF. In DNA, the CDR3 is TGTGCCAGCAGCTTAGGTCTCGACAATGAGCAGTTCTTC. The gene calls are TRBV11-2 and TRBJ2-1; D is ambiguous. Germline V gives CDR1 SGHAT, CDR2 FQNNGV. V lost 1 base to trimming and J lost 5 bases, with 6 bases between them. The CDR3 has 13 amino acids.

The chain has TRBV9 and TRBJ1-1; TRBD1 matches at 7 bases. From germline, CDR1 is SGDLS and CDR2 YYNGEE. This CDR3 contains 13 residues. The V segment lost 3 bases and the J segment 10 bases; nucleotides outside the gene matches: 9. This CDR3 is CASSARWDSGAFF. In nucleotides, the CDR3 is TGTGCCAGCAGCGCCCGGTGGGACAGTGGAGCTTTCTTT.

The V call is TRBV10-3, the J call TRBJ2-2; D perhaps matches TRBD1 (6 bases). The V gene's germline CDR1 is ENHRY and CDR2 SYGVKD. The V end was cut by 0 bases, the J end by 0 bases, with 17 bases between. The CDR3 extends over 19 amino acids. The CDR3 nucleotides are TGTGCCATCAGTGAGTCCCCGCAGGGGCCTTTCGCGAACACCGGGGAGCTGTTTTTT. This translates into CAISESPQGPFANTGELFF.

By share, this clone ranks as large. Other DNA sequences in the same sample also yield this CDR3. The rearrangement uses TRBV28 and TRBJ2-1; the match to TRBD1 covers 7 bases. Trimming took 1 base from V and 5 from J; bases not matched to a gene: 5. Germline CDR1 is MDHEN and CDR2 is SYDVKM. There are 15 residues in the CDR3. Written as DNA, the CDR3 is TGTGCCAGCAGTTTATTGGCAGGGGGTAACAATGAGCAGTTCTTC. Protein product: CASSLLAGGNNEQFF.

This sequence joins TRBV7-6 and TRBJ2-3; 12 bases agree with TRBD2. The CDR3 contains 16 residues. Unmatched junction bases numbered 7, after V lost 5 bases and J lost 4 bases. Germline lookup yields CDR1 SGHVS and CDR2 FNYEAQ. The CDR3 DNA is TGTGCCAGCAGCCTGACTAGCGGGGGATGGGCAGATACGCAGTATTTT. This encodes CASSLTSGGWADTQYF. Looking up the rest from reference TRBV7-6 and TRBJ2-3 gives the full variable domain: GAGVSQSPRYKVTKRGQDVALRCDPISGHVSLYWYRQALGQGPEFLTYFNYEAQQDKSGLPNDRFSAERPEGSISTLTIQRTEQRDSAMYRCASSLTSGGWADTQYFGPGTRLTVL.

V gene TRBV10-3 combines with J gene TRBJ1-3, with D unresolved. CDR1 and CDR2 from the germline V gene are ENHRY and SYGVKD. CDR3 length equals 15 residues. V was pared by 4 bases and J by 0 bases, with 10 bases between. The CDR3 protein is CAISGSVISGNTIYF. The CDR3 DNA follows: TGTGCCATCAGTGGTTCGGTGATCTCTGGAAACACCATATATTTT.

The chain carries TRBV29-1 and TRBJ1-5, with D hard to call. Germline assignment: CDR1 SQVTM and CDR2 ANQGSEA. The CDR3 contains 13 residues. Between the trimmed V and J ends, which lost 4 bases and 7 bases, there was a span of 14 bases. For the CDR3, the DNA is TGCAGCGTTGTTGGGGAGTCTGGCCAGCCCCAGCATTTT. The encoded protein is CSVVGESGQPQHF.

The CDR3 DNA sequence: TGCGCCAGCAGCACCGCAGGGGTACCCTACGAGCAGTACTTC. This encodes CASSTAGVPYEQYF. The chain employs TRBV5-1 and TRBJ2-7, with D possibly being TRBD1 (6 bases). CDR1 and CDR2 (germline): SGHRS, YFSETQ. V lost 4 bases and J 2 bases, leaving 13 bases between the germline ends. CDR3 size: 14 residues.

The CDR3 DNA is TGTGCCAGTAGTCCGGGACTAGCCTCTGGCACCGGGGAGCTGTTTTTT. Protein product: CASSPGLASGTGELFF. V gene TRBV19 combines with J gene TRBJ2-2; 9 positions match TRBD2. V lost 5 bases to trimming and J lost 4 bases; unmatched junction nucleotides: 8. Germline V CDR1 and CDR2: LNHDA, SQIVND (reference sequence). The CDR3 is 16 residues long. The full variable domain, completed using reference TRBV19 and TRBJ2-2, is DGGITQSPKYLFRKEGQNVTLSCEQNLNHDAMYWYRQDPGQGLRLIYYSQIVNDFQKGDIAEGYSVSREKKESFPLTVTSAQKNPTAFYLCASSPGLASGTGELFFGEGSRLTVL.

The V call is TRBV9, the J call TRBJ1-2; TRBD1 aligns across 7 bases. Germline CDR1 SGDLS, CDR2 YYNGEE. The V segment lost 3 bases and the J segment 3 bases; nucleotides outside the gene matches: 5. This CDR3 has 14 residues. The CDR3 sequence is CASSARQGDYGYTF. CDR3 bases: TGTGCCAGCAGCGCCAGACAGGGAGACTATGGCTACACCTTC.

The rearrangement links TRBV30 to TRBJ1-4, with a tentative D call TRBD1 (6 bases). The length of the CDR3 is 14 residues. Germline V gene lookup returns CDR1 GTSNPN and CDR2 SVGIG (reference sequence). The V end lost 3 bases, the J end lost 8 bases, and 16 bases lay between the germline ends. The CDR3 DNA reads TGTGCCTGGAGCCAGAGGGGGTCCGGGGAAAAACTGTTTTTT. It is translated as CAWSQRGSGEKLFF.

This chain connects TRBV19 to TRBJ2-1; TRBD2 matches at 12 bases. The CDR3 is made up of 19 amino acids. V was clipped by 8 bases and J by 0 bases; unmatched bases: 14. Germline loops: CDR1 LNHDA, CDR2 SQIVND (reference sequence). CDR3: CASSSLAGGQGSSYNEQFF. CDR3 coding DNA: TGTGCCAGTTCTAGTCTAGCGGGAGGGCAGGGGAGCTCCTACAATGAGCAGTTCTTC. Drawing the rest from reference TRBV19 and TRBJ2-1, the complete variable domain is DGGITQSPKYLFRKEGQNVTLSCEQNLNHDAMYWYRQDPGQGLRLIYYSQIVNDFQKGDIAEGYSVSREKKESFPLTVTSAQKNPTAFYLCASSSLAGGQGSSYNEQFFGPGTRLTVL.

This chain connects TRBV5-1 to TRBJ2-2, with 9 bases identical to TRBD1. CDR3 length equals 15 residues. V shed 6 bases and J 4 bases; nucleotides not matched to a gene: 7. Germline V gene data show CDR1 as SGHRS and CDR2 as YFSETQ. The CDR3: CASNPGQGVTGELFF. The CDR3 nucleotides read TGCGCCAGCAACCCGGGACAGGGTGTCACCGGGGAGCTGTTTTTT.

The chain joins TRBV5-1 to TRBJ2-5; TRBD2 agrees at 7 bases. This CDR3 has 14 residues. V gave up 1 base and J gave up 1 base; unmatched junction bases: 1. Germline assignment: CDR1 SGHRS and CDR2 YFSETQ. Here the CDR3 reads CASSLPSGQETQYF. The CDR3 DNA reads TGCGCCAGCAGCTTGCCTAGCGGCCAAGAGACCCAGTACTTC.

The chain has TRBV12-5 and TRBJ1-1; D possibly corresponds to TRBD1 (6 bases). The germline V gene encodes CDR1 LGHNT and CDR2 FRNRAP. This CDR3 has 14 residues. Trimming left V 7 bases short and J 0 bases short, with 12 bases between. CDR3 protein: CASAQGLMNTEAFF. DNA for the CDR3: TGTGCTAGTGCTCAGGGGCTTATGAACACTGAAGCTTTCTTT. The variable domain in full, completed from reference TRBV12-5 and TRBJ1-1, reads DARVTQTPRHKVTEMGQEVTMRCQPILGHNTVFWYRQTMMQGLELLAYFRNRAPLDDSGMPKDRFSAEMPDATLATLKIQPSEPRDSAVYFCASAQGLMNTEAFFGQGTRLTVV.